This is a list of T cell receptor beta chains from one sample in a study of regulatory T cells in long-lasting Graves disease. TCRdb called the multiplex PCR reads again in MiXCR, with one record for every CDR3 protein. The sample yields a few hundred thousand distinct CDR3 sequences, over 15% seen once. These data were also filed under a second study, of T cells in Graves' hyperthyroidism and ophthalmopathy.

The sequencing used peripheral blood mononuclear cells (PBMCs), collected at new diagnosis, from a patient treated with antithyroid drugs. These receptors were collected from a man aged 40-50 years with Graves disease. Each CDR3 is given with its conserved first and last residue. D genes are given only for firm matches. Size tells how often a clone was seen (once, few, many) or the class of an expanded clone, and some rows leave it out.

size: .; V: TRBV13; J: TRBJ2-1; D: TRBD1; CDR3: CASSWGQGWPYNEQFF; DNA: TGTGCCAGCAGCTGGGGACAGGGTTGGCCCTACAATGAGCAGTTCTTC
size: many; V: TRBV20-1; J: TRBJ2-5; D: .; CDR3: CSAWGQEETQYF; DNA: TGCAGTGCTTGGGGGCAGGAGGAGACCCAGTACTTC
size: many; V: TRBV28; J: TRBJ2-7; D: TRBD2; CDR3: CASRFSGGASEEQYF; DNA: TGTGCCAGCAGATTTAGCGGGGGGGCCTCGGAAGAGCAGTACTTC
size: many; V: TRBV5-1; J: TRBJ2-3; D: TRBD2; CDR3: CASSLYGSGGASMSTDTQYF; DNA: TGCGCCAGCAGCTTGTACGGGAGCGGGGGGGCTTCGATGAGCACAGATACGCAGTATTTT
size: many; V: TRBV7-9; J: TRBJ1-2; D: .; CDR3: CASTTGAGWSYGYTF; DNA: TGTGCCAGCACCACAGGAGCAGGGTGGAGCTATGGCTACACCTTC
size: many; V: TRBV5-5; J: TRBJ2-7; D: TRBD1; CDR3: CASSLETGPSYEQYF; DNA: TGTGCCAGCAGCTTGGAGACAGGGCCTTCCTACGAGCAGTACTTC
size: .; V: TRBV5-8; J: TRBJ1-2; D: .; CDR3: CASNSGINYGYTF; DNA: TGTGCCAGCAACTCAGGGATTAACTATGGCTACACCTTC
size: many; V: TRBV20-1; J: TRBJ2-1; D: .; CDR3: CSAQGSSYNEQFF; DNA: TGCAGTGCGCAGGGGAGCTCCTACAATGAGCAGTTCTTC
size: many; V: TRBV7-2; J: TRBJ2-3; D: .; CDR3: CASSLARVVDTQYF; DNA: TGTGCCAGCAGCTTAGCCAGGGTAGTCGATACGCAGTATTTT
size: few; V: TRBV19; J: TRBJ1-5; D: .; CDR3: CASSIDKYQPQHF; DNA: TGTGCCAGTAGTATAGACAAATACCAGCCCCAGCATTTT
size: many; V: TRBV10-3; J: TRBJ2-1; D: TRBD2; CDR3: CAIRAGGGNNEQFF; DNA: TGTGCCATCAGGGCCGGGGGGGGGAACAATGAGCAGTTCTTC
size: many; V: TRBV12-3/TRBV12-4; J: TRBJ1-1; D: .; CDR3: CASREQGNTEAFF; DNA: TGTGCCAGTAGAGAACAGGGGAACACTGAAGCTTTCTTT
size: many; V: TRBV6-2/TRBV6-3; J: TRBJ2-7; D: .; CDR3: CASSSGTQGRFYEQYF; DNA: TGTGCCAGCAGTTCGGGGACACAGGGGAGGTTCTACGAGCAGTACTTC
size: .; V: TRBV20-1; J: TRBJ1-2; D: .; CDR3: CSAELTGNYGYTF; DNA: TGCAGTGCCGAGCTTACAGGGAACTATGGCTACACCTTC
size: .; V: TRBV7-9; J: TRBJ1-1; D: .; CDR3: CASSLGDFEAFF; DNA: TGTGCCAGCAGCTTAGGGGATTTTGAAGCTTTCTTT
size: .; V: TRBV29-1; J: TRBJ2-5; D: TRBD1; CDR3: CSSAGTGFQETQYF; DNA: TGCAGCTCCGCCGGGACAGGGTTCCAAGAGACCCAGTACTTC
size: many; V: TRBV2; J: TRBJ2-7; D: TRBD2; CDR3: CASSVSGGKYYEQYF; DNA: TGTGCCAGCAGTGTGAGCGGGGGGAAGTATTACGAGCAGTACTTC
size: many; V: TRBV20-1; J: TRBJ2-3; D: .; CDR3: CSARSGTTVTDTQYF; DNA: TGCAGTGCTAGAAGTGGGACAACCGTCACAGATACGCAGTATTTT
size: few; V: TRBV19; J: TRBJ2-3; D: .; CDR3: CASSNRDFTDTQYF; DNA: TGTGCCAGTAGTAACAGGGACTTCACAGATACGCAGTATTTT
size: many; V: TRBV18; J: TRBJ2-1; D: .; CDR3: CASSPLGLGSNEQFF; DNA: TGTGCCAGCTCACCACTGGGGCTCGGGTCCAATGAGCAGTTCTTC
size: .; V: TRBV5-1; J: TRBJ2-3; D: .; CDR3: CASSLAAVKGDTQYF; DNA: TGCGCCAGCAGCTTGGCAGCGGTTAAAGGGGATACGCAGTATTTT
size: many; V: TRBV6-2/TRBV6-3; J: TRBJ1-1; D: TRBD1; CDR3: CASLERTGGNTEAFF; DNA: TGTGCCAGCCTAGAAAGGACAGGGGGGAACACTGAAGCTTTCTTT
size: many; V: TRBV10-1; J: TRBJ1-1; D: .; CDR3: CASSPNGGTLTFF; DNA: TGCGCCAGCAGTCCCAACGGGGGGACACTGACTTTCTTT
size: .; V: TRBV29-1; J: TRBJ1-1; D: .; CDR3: CSAHSPMNTEAFF; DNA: TGCAGCGCACACAGCCCGATGAACACTGAAGCTTTCTTT
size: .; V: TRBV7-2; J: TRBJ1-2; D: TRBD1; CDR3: CASSVSPRGHFGYTF; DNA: TGTGCCAGCAGCGTTTCCCCCAGGGGGCACTTTGGCTACACCTTC
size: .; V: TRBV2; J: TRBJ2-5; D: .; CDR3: CASSRARAQGTQYF; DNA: TGTGCCAGCAGTCGGGCTAGGGCTCAAGGGACCCAGTACTTC
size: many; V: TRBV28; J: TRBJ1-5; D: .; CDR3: CAAGAGWINQPQHF; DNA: TGTGCCGCAGGGGCAGGGTGGATTAATCAGCCCCAGCATTTT
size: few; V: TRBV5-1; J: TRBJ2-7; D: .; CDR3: CASSTDSSYVQQYF; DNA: TGCGCCAGCAGCACCGACAGCTCCTACGTGCAGCAGTACTTC
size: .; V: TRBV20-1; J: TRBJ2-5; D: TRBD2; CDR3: CASVAGGQETQYF; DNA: TGCGCCTCAGTAGCGGGGGGCCAAGAGACCCAGTACTTC
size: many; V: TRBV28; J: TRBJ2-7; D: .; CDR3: CASRYGTDNSYEQYF; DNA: TGTGCCAGCAGATACGGGACCGATAACTCCTACGAGCAGTACTTC
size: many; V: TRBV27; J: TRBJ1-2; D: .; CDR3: CASSLGGSLAYGYTF; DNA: TGTGCCAGCAGTTTAGGGGGGTCCCTAGCCTATGGCTACACCTTC